This TCR beta chain was sequenced during a study of shared clonotypes between healthy human individuals (dated by TCRdb to 2018 to 2021). With respect to the entire study: The cohort included a few men and a couple of women between 18 and 49 years of age. For each donor, CD4 naive and CD4 memory were each run on three plates, CD8 naive on two plates, and CD8 memory on one plate. Blood TCR repertoires of several healthy adults were deeply sequenced to estimate repertoire size and the extent of clonotype sharing between individuals. Different laboratories and diverse techniques were used to prepare libraries and sequence TCR repertoires, to increase sequencing depth and limit assay-specific biases. Leukapheresis yielded between about 0.85 and 9 billion PBMCs per donor.

The junction carries 6 bases between V and J, which are trimmed by 6 bases and 3 bases respectively. The CDR3 covers 12 residues, taking in both the cysteine and the phenylalanine. Only the CDR3 region is kept as DNA, spanning 36 bases read in frame from base 1. According to the germline V gene, CDR1 reads MDHEN and CDR2 reads SYDVKM. For the CD8 naive samples, CD45RO-negative cells were positively selected for CCR7, yielding a CD45RA+CCR7+ population from which TemRA cells were excluded. Healthy HIV-negative adults with no recently reported acute infections or vaccinations were included as donors. Only Caucasian adults living in Nashville, Tennessee, USA were represented among the donors. After blood collection by leukapheresis, PBMCs were isolated using Ficoll-Histopaque density gradient centrifugation and then cryopreserved in the vapor phase of liquid nitrogen. Purity and quantity of every magnetically sorted T cell population were checked by analytical flow cytometry. Genomic DNA was isolated from every sorted fraction and measured by UV absorbance on a Nanodrop 2000c.

What the authors observed across the whole study: About 5% of naive CD4, 3.5% of naive CD8, approximately 2% of memory CD4, and over 0.35% of memory CD8 clonotypes were shared across a few donors. Pairwise subsampling led to the expectation that sequencing depth would affect the degree of clonotype sharing among donors. Incomplete sequencing was indicated by rarefaction of sorted-subset datasets, despite the large sequencing depth. Larger estimated clonotype richness was generally found for naive subsets than for memory subsets. The genetic and exposure-history diversity represented was limited by the small number of donors. Only blood was sampled, and tissue TCR repertoires likely differ from those in blood. Compared with non-shared clonotypes, clonotypes shared by all four sorted-subset donors had higher generation probabilities.

To note about this clone: Its specific antigen is unknown. Base quality data are lacking; no much larger clone is found one base away.

Using the deep immunoSEQ assay, multiplex PCR amplified TCR CDR3 regions from genomic DNA. For each cell subset, the extracted genomic DNA was distributed evenly across all wells of several immunoSEQ 96-well plates, and each plate served as one replicate. Each replicate PCR for sorted subsets received 200 ng genomic DNA, equal to tens of thousands of T cell genomes. Purified libraries were quantified with a Qubit 3.0 fluorometer, sized on a Bioanalyzer 2100, and re-quantified with the KAPA Library Quantification kit. A separate single-read 150-cycle Illumina NextSeq 550 flow cell was used to sequence each immunoSEQ 96-well plate. The study's own analysis went as follows. The immunoSEQ output contained only junctional sequences without quality scores, so filtering could not match that applied to full-length reads. To assign V/J genes and CDR3, sequences were annotated against IMGT germline references using PyIR, a Python wrapper for IgBLAST v1.9. Reads were filtered out if the reads had weak V/J assignments (E-value above 1e-6), no CDR3, stop codons, out-of-frame junctions, or ambiguous translated residues. V3J clonotypes were defined by identical inferred V gene, J gene, and CDR3 amino acid sequence. Percentage overlap between repertoires was calculated by dividing the number of shared unique clonotypes by the size of the smaller repertoire. RTK rarefaction, the Chao1 estimator, and Recon v2.1 estimates of unobserved clonotypes were used to assess repertoire richness. Generation probabilities were computed with OLGA for all TCRbeta clonotypes obtained by the gDNA method from a handful of donors. This immuneACCESS table, as held by TCRdb, lists in-frame sequences with V and J called but not all clones. Of the missing ones, under half trace to an unresolved V gene in checked studies; the others have no known cause. From that table come the V and J calls and clone size; the DNA was used to work out D and trimming. The sample records some 2 million clones, approximately 94% of which are singletons. The top ten hold 1.2% of the sample.

Here the chain combines TRBV28 and TRBJ1-5; no D gene is confidently identified. The sequencing sample was made of naive CD8+ T cells sorted from blood. The cell subset or site label on this specimen signifies: CD45RA+CCR7+. The origin of this receptor is a man between 18 and 35 years old in good health. The DNA sequence follows: TGTGCCAGCAGAGGACTCAATCAGCCCCAGCATTTT. The resulting protein is CASRGLNQPQHF.